This T cell receptor beta chain was sequenced in a study of blood T cell repertoires in COVID-19. Libraries were prepared by immunoSEQ multiplex PCR; TCRdb keeps only in-frame clonotypes and omits some of them. The table shows 85,000 to 120,000 clones, with roughly four fifths occurring only once. Germline-derived CDR1 and CDR2 are SNHLY and FYNNEI. The CDR3 covers 14 residues. The ends lost 4 bases at V and 4 bases at J; junction bases unmatched: 4. The sequenced sample was peripheral blood. The genes are TRBV2 and TRBJ1-1; 9 positions agree with TRBD1. The clonotype originates from a man in his forties with active or convalescent COVID-19. CDR3 amino acids: CASSATGGRTEAFF. In DNA form, the CDR3 reads TGTGCCAGCAGTGCGACAGGGGGTCGCACTGAAGCTTTCTTT.